These 20 T cell receptor beta chains share one sample of origin, sequenced in a study of blood T cell repertoires in COVID-19. Assay used: immunoSEQ multiplex PCR; TCRdb lists only in-frame clones, some missing. Of 20,000 to 30,000 clones in the sample, 70% to 90% were seen once. Source material: peripheral blood. These receptors originate from a man between 65 and 85 years old with acute or convalescent COVID-19.

V is TRBV4-3 and J is TRBJ1-4; D is undetermined. The CDR3 totals 16 residues. The V and J ends lost 3 bases and 0 bases respectively, with 11 bases between them. CDR1 is LGHNA, CDR2 YSLEER, per germline. CDR3 loop: CASSHARVTTNEKLFF. The DNA for the CDR3 is TGCGCCAGCAGCCATGCTAGAGTTACAACTAATGAAAAACTGTTTTTT.

In nucleotides, the CDR3 is TGTGCCAGCACCAGGGTGATAGCGGGAGGGTTTCAAGAGACCCAGTACTTC. It translates to CASTRVIAGGFQETQYF. The rearrangement uses TRBV7-2 and TRBJ2-5, with 11 nucleotides matching TRBD2. This CDR3 region has 17 residues. The germline gives CDR1 SGHTA, CDR2 FQGNSA. V was pared by 7 bases and J by 2 bases, with 12 bases of the junction left unmatched.

The chain is built from TRBV7-2 and TRBJ1-5, with D uncertain. V lost 1 base to trimming and J lost 2 bases, with 9 bases between them. The CDR3 is made up of 15 amino acids. In germline, CDR1 is SGHTA, CDR2 FQGNSA. CDR3 in DNA: TGTGCCAGCAGCTTAGTTAGTCAGGGCAATCAGCCCCAGCATTTT. This translates into CASSLVSQGNQPQHF.

This chain connects TRBV7-9 to TRBJ2-1; 8 bases match TRBD1. This CDR3 has 17 amino acids. Germline CDR1 and CDR2: SEHNR and FQNEAQ (reference sequence). The V gene end was trimmed by 1 base and the J gene end by 5 bases; junction bases not matched to a gene: 10. The CDR3 DNA follows: TGTGCCAGCAGCTTAGTTCTCACAGGGGGACTGGACAATGAGCAGTTCTTC. It is translated as CASSLVLTGGLDNEQFF.

V usage is TRBV19 and J usage is TRBJ2-3; 9 nucleotides align to TRBD2. There are 17 residues in the CDR3. Germline V gene data show CDR1 as LNHDA and CDR2 as SQIVND (reference sequence). The J segment lost 1 base and the V segment lost 3 bases, leaving 8 bases of the junction unmatched. For the CDR3, the DNA is TGTGCCAGTAGTATGGTGGGCGGGAGGGCCGGCACAGATACGCAGTATTTT. It specifies CASSMVGGRAGTDTQYF.

The V and J genes are TRBV5-6 and TRBJ1-4, with 10 positions matching TRBD1. V dropped 4 bases and J dropped 0; count of bases not matched to a gene: 6. The germline V gene encodes CDR1 SGHDT and CDR2 YYEEEE. The length of the CDR3 is 17 residues. The CDR3 here is CASSGGQGIATNEKLFF. CDR3 nucleotide sequence: TGTGCCAGCAGCGGGGGACAGGGGATTGCAACTAATGAAAAACTGTTTTTT.

This clone occurred once. The chain employs TRBV2 and TRBJ2-5, with a weak D call TRBD1 (6 bases). CDR1 is SNHLY and CDR2 is FYNNEI in the germline V gene. V lost 6 bases and J 7 bases, leaving 15 bases between the germline ends. The CDR3 has 13 amino acids. The CDR3 nucleotides are TGTGCCAGCAGGGGGGCTCGTCGGACGACCCAGTACTTC. Encoded protein: CASRGARRTTQYF.

J is TRBJ2-7 and V is TRBV7-9; 10 positions match TRBD1. J gave up 4 bases and V 5 bases, and 2 bases lay outside the gene matches. From germline, CDR1 is SEHNR and CDR2 FQNEAQ (reference sequence). CDR3 size: 13 residues. CDR3 bases: TGTGCCAGCAGCCCGGGACAGGGGTACGAGCAGTACTTC. Protein sequence: CASSPGQGYEQYF.

The rearrangement joins TRBV4-1 to TRBJ1-3; the D is unclear. The CDR3 is 12 residues long. The V gene lost 1 base and the J gene lost 7 bases, with 5 bases spanning the gap. CDR1 and CDR2 (germline): MGHRA, YSYEKL. The chain's CDR3 is CASSQGANTIYF. The CDR3 nucleotides read TGCGCCAGCAGCCAAGGGGCGAACACCATATATTTT.

The V gene is TRBV7-8, the J gene TRBJ2-7; tentative D call: TRBD2 (6 bases). The V and J ends lost 3 bases and 4 bases respectively, with 16 bases between them. The CDR3 contains 15 residues. Germline V gene lookup returns CDR1 SGHVS and CDR2 FQNEAQ. The CDR3: CASSFGGDDGYEQYF. In DNA form, the CDR3 reads TGTGCCAGCAGCTTTGGAGGGGACGACGGGTACGAGCAGTACTTC.

CDR3 protein: CSVDRADEEAFF. The DNA for the CDR3 is TGCAGCGTCGACAGGGCCGACGAGGAAGCTTTCTTT. The chain has TRBV29-1 and TRBJ1-1; the match to TRBD1 covers 7 bases. This CDR3 is 12 amino acids long. Germline CDR1 and CDR2: SQVTM and ANQGSEA. V lost 6 bases, J lost 8 bases, and 9 bases stayed unmatched. Full variable domain (remainder filled in from reference TRBV29-1 and TRBJ1-1): SAVISQKPSRDICQRGTSLTIQCQVDSQVTMMFWYRQQPGQSLTLIATANQGSEATYESGFVIDKFPISRPNLTFSTLTVSNMSPEDSSIYLCSVDRADEEAFFGQGTRLTVV.

The CDR3 sequence is CASTGKGATDTQYF. CDR3 DNA: TGCGCCAGCACCGGGAAGGGTGCCACAGATACGCAGTATTTT. J is TRBJ2-3 and V is TRBV5-1; TRBD2 is a possible D gene (5 bases). Trimming pared 6 bases from V and 2 bases from J, leaving 13 bases between. The V gene's germline CDR1 is SGHRS and CDR2 YFSETQ. This CDR3 spans 14 amino acids.

CDR3 residues: CASSWSLRFYEQYF. In DNA form, the CDR3 reads TGTGCCAGCTCTTGGAGCTTGCGATTCTACGAGCAGTACTTC. The chain recombines TRBV18 with TRBJ2-7; D gene ambiguous. Germline loops: CDR1 KGHSH, CDR2 LQKENI. Trimming shortened V by 6 bases and J by 3 bases, and 15 bases separated the two germline ends. The CDR3 length is 14 residues.

In this sample, this clone turned up once. This chain links TRBV4-1 with TRBJ2-1; possibly TRBD1 for D (5 bases). CDR3 length: 14 amino acids. Trimming shortened V by 2 bases and J by 5 bases, and 10 bases separated the two germline ends. Germline V gene data show CDR1 as MGHRA and CDR2 as YSYEKL. The CDR3 reads CASSQYDRDNEQFF. Here the CDR3 DNA reads TGCGCCAGCAGCCAATATGACAGAGACAATGAGCAGTTCTTC.

This clone has just one count. The chain has TRBV5-6 and TRBJ2-7; 9 bases map to TRBD2. The trim removed 4 bases at V and 0 bases at J, leaving 11 bases unmatched. The CDR3 covers 17 residues. CDR1 is SGHDT, CDR2 YYEEEE, per germline. The CDR3 DNA sequence: TGTGCCAGCAGCATAATGGTTAGCGGGAGTTACTCCTACGAGCAGTACTTC. Amino acid sequence: CASSIMVSGSYSYEQYF.

V usage is TRBV9 and J usage is TRBJ2-1; 8 nucleotides match TRBD1. V was clipped by 0 bases and J by 7 bases; unmatched bases: 6. The CDR3 runs to 15 residues. The germline V gene has CDR1 SGDLS and CDR2 YYNGEE. The CDR3 reads CASSVGAGGMNEQFF. As DNA, the CDR3 is TGTGCCAGCAGCGTAGGGGCAGGGGGCATGAATGAGCAGTTCTTC.

This chain links TRBV2 with TRBJ1-4, with 7 bases matching TRBD1. There are 18 residues in the CDR3. Germline lookup yields CDR1 SNHLY and CDR2 FYNNEI. V was clipped by 5 bases and J by 0 bases; unmatched bases: 12. CDR3 nucleotides: TGTGCCAGCAGTTCCCGGACAGGTTATGATGCAACTAATGAAAAACTGTTTTTT. Its protein product is CASSSRTGYDATNEKLFF.

This rearrangement joins TRBV10-3 to TRBJ2-2; 12 bases agree with TRBD2. J gave up 7 bases and V 11 bases, and 8 bases lay outside the gene matches. The CDR3 consists of 14 residues. Germline-derived CDR1 and CDR2 are ENHRY and SYGVKD. This CDR3 reads CALRTSGNDGELFF. Here the CDR3 DNA reads TGTGCCTTACGGACTAGCGGGAATGACGGGGAGCTGTTTTTT.

This rearrangement joins TRBV14 to TRBJ2-2; the match to TRBD2 covers 7 bases. Germline loops: CDR1 SGHDN, CDR2 FVKESK. With 3 bases clipped from V and 4 bases from J, the junction kept 11 bases outside the gene matches. The CDR3 consists of 17 residues. The CDR3 is CASSQEGGGSLTGELFF. DNA for the CDR3: TGTGCCAGCAGCCAGGAGGGTGGCGGGAGTCTCACCGGGGAGCTGTTTTTT.

The V gene is TRBV29-1, the J gene TRBJ2-6; D gene unclear. V lost 4 bases and J 3 bases, leaving 4 bases between the germline ends. The CDR3 extends over 12 amino acids. In germline, CDR1 is SQVTM, CDR2 ANQGSEA. CDR3 DNA sequence: TGCAGCGTTGCTAATGGGGCCAACGTCCTGACTTTC. Protein: CSVANGANVLTF.